This T cell receptor beta chain was sequenced during a study of T cell clonotyping in hematopoietic cell transplantation. General study points: Broader posttransplant TCR repertoire diversity was predicted by graft donor and pretransplant recipient Inverse Simpson Index values. Few recipient clonotypes overlapped donors; over 95% were de novo at given depth. After transplant, recipient diversity fell while pathologically expanded clonotypes grew through day 180. Without cell sorting, CD4 versus CD8 contributions remain unresolved.

A remark on this clone: No antigen is known for it.

The data were produced by immunoSEQ multiplex PCR, yet TCRdb's version contains in-frame clones alone and is incomplete. The table has 35,000 to 45,000 clones, approximately 89% seen once. The CDR3 is 14 amino acids. The germline CDR1 and CDR2 sequences are MDHEN and SYDVKM. The ends were cut back, 6 bases at V and 8 bases at J, with 16 bases in the middle. The sequencing input was peripheral blood mononuclear cells. V and J are TRBV28 and TRBJ2-2; D ambiguous. The sequence was obtained from a woman in her thirties or forties in good health. Some clones in this sample may be carry-over from other donors' samples. This CDR3 is CASSPAPGSGELFF. The CDR3 region has the DNA TGTGCCAGCAGCCCCGCGCCCGGATCGGGGGAGCTGTTTTTT.